This TCR beta chain derives from a study of CD8+CD57+ T cells in acquired aplastic anemia listed by TCRdb under 2018. For context, the study as a whole: Extracted DNA from sorted CD4+ and CD8+ cells averaged around 3.3 ug, ranging from roughly 0.17 to 27.4 ug. Healthy donor samples averaged roughly 10 million reads for CD4+ and under 12 million for CD8+ cells. The paper as a whole reports these results and caveats: Between patients and healthy controls, no significant difference in CD8+ Simpson's diversity was found (P=0.060). Although roughly 30 CD8+ CDR3 sequences were shared by patients and controls, these sequences appeared highly expressed in patients and within the immunodominant clones of patients.

TCR repertoires of sorted CD4+ and CD8+ blood T cells from severe aplastic anemia patients and healthy subjects were deep-sequenced in the study. Ficoll-Paque density gradient centrifugation was used to isolate peripheral blood mononuclear cells. Before DNA extraction, CD4+ and CD8+ T cells were sorted by FACS or by magnetic beads. Reading the germline V gene gives CDR1 SGHTS and CDR2 YDEGEE. Measured from the cysteine to the phenylalanine, the CDR3 is 14 residues long. Only CDR3 DNA is held: 42 bases, read in frame from base 1. The germline V and J ends show losses of 5 bases and 5 bases respectively, and no gene match explains 8 bases of the junction. This clonotype was counted ten times or more. Its antigen is still unknown. Qualities for individual bases were not recorded, and no much larger clone is one base off. Profiling of TCR beta VDJ combinations and CDR3 sequences used genomic DNA as the template. An Illumina HiSeq 2000 was the platform used for TCR repertoire sequencing. The published analysis was carried out like this. Repertoires were assessed using TRBV/TRBJ rearrangement plots, CDR3 size and DJ length profiles, and Simpson's diversity index. The most abundant DNA sequence in the deep sequencing data was taken as the immunodominant clone. CDR3 amino acid sequences were checked for sharing across subjects and were also compared against the VDJdb database and published repertoires. TCRdb reanalyzed the raw reads on its own, using fastp at Q25 for trimming and MiXCR for clone calling, and kept in-frame beta chains. Rows with a matching CDR3 protein are joined into one entry that keeps the most common DNA and genes. TCRdb, rather than the study authors, made the V and J calls. The sample table records about 190,000 distinct CDR3 sequences; roughly half of these occur just once. The ten largest account for roughly 15% of the sample.

The sample consisted of sorted CD4+, CD8+, or CD8+CD57+ T cells (not recorded which) from PBMCs. Recombination joined TRBV5-8 with TRBJ2-7, and TRBD2 matches 9 of the central bases. This receptor was taken from a human donor in good health, serving as a control. The CDR3 has the sequence CASRPGLAPNEQYF. The base sequence is TGTGCCAGCAGGCCGGGACTAGCTCCCAACGAGCAGTACTTC. The full variable domain, completed from the reference TRBV5-8 and TRBJ2-7 proteins outside the CDR3, reads EAGVTQSPTHLIKTRGQQATLRCSPISGHTSVYWYQQALGLGLQFLLWYDEGEERNRGNFPPRFSGRQFPNYSSELNVNALELEDSALYLCASRPGLAPNEQYFGPGTRLTVT.